The 19 T cell receptor beta chains below were found in one sample sequenced in a study of control samples from healthy donors and cancer patients (TCRdb year 2020). Libraries were prepared through the immunoSEQ multiplex PCR assay. TCRdb limited this immuneACCESS table to in-frame rearrangements with V and J called. A share of clones is missing; checked studies link under half to unresolved V genes, and the rest is unexplained. Counted in this sample were 140,000 or so clones; around 86% of them appeared once. In total, the top ten clones hold 4.9% of the sample. What was sequenced was blood. The receptors were sampled from a man aged 30-40 years in good health.

V and J are TRBV7-2 and TRBJ1-5; D ambiguous. V dropped 0 bases and J dropped 4 bases, with 13 bases sitting between them. Germline assignment: CDR1 SGHTA and CDR2 FQGNSA. The CDR3 spans 16 residues. This chain's CDR3 is CASSLARTGGNQPQHF. The CDR3 region has the DNA TGTGCCAGCAGCTTAGCGCGGACGGGCGGAAATCAGCCCCAGCATTTT.

V and J are TRBV3-1 (or the pseudogene TRBV3-2) and TRBJ2-3, with D perhaps TRBD2 (6 bases). Germline V gives CDR1 LGHDT, CDR2 YNNKEL (reference sequence). The CDR3 runs 15 residues. With 4 bases removed from V and 4 bases from J, the gap between germline ends came to 15 bases. The chain's CDR3 is CASSPQAGAADTQYF. The CDR3 region has the DNA TGTGCCAGCAGCCCGCAAGCGGGCGCGGCAGATACGCAGTATTTT.

J is TRBJ1-4 and V is TRBV7-2, with D possibly TRBD1 on 6 matching bases. The CDR3 spans 14 residues. Germline values: CDR1 SGHTA, CDR2 FQGNSA. The V gene lost 9 bases and the J gene lost 3 bases, with 14 bases spanning the gap. CDR3 nucleotide sequence: TGTGCCAGTGGGAGGGGGGTAGCTAATGAAAAACTGTTTTTT. Translating it yields CASGRGVANEKLFF.

The chain is built from TRBV6-5 and TRBJ2-1; a possible D gene is TRBD2 (7 bases). CDR1 and CDR2 from the germline V gene are MNHEY and SVGAGI. The CDR3 is 12 amino acids. The ends were cut back, 6 bases at V and 6 bases at J, with 9 bases in the middle. CDR3 protein: CASSRGANEQFF. The DNA of the CDR3 is TGTGCCAGCAGCCGGGGGGCCAATGAGCAGTTCTTC.

In this sample, this clone turned up once. The rearrangement uses TRBV19 and TRBJ2-6; the match to TRBD1 covers 10 bases. Germline V gene sequence: CDR1 LNHDA, CDR2 SQIVND (reference sequence). V gave up 8 bases and J gave up 3 bases; unmatched junction bases: 16. The CDR3 length is 19 residues. The CDR3 DNA follows: TGTGCCAGTCACCCTCTACCGGGACAGGGGACGGGTGGGGCCAACGTCCTGACTTTC. This sequence encodes CASHPLPGQGTGGANVLTF. Looking up the rest from reference TRBV19 and TRBJ2-6 gives the full variable domain: DGGITQSPKYLFRKEGQNVTLSCEQNLNHDAMYWYRQDPGQGLRLIYYSQIVNDFQKGDIAEGYSVSREKKESFPLTVTSAQKNPTAFYLCASHPLPGQGTGGANVLTFGAGSRLTVL.

This clone was seen more than once but under ten times. The chain has TRBV2 and TRBJ1-2; D ambiguous. This CDR3 is built from 13 residues. With 2 bases removed from V and 3 bases from J, the gap between germline ends came to 7 bases. Germline CDR1 SNHLY, CDR2 FYNNEI. Written as DNA, the CDR3 is TGTGCCAGCAGTGAACACCCGTACTATGGCTACACCTTC. This gives the protein CASSEHPYYGYTF.

The V and J genes are TRBV7-2 and TRBJ2-2, with TRBD1 identical over 8 bases. From germline, CDR1 is SGHTA and CDR2 FQGNSA. J gave up 9 bases and V 3 bases, and 15 bases lay outside the gene matches. CDR3 length: 17 amino acids. CDR3 region: CASSLGDRTGRLWELFF. The CDR3 coding sequence is TGTGCCAGCAGCTTGGGGGATCGGACAGGGAGGCTCTGGGAGCTGTTTTTT.

V and J are TRBV24-1 and TRBJ2-3, with 11 positions matching TRBD2. Germline CDR1 KGHDR, CDR2 SFDVKD. Trimming removed 4 bases from V and 3 bases from J; junction bases left unmatched: 2. The CDR3 is 15 residues long. The CDR3 DNA follows: TGTGCCACCAGTGACCGGACTAGCGGGACAGATACGCAGTATTTT. Translated, it gives CATSDRTSGTDTQYF.

The V call is TRBV4-2, the J call TRBJ2-4; 8 bases align to TRBD2. Per germline, CDR1 LGHNA and CDR2 YNFKEQ. Germline trimming cut 1 base from V and 7 bases from J; bases unmatched to any gene: 12. CDR3 length: 17 residues. The CDR3 is CASSQGTARGARNIQYF. CDR3 DNA: TGTGCCAGCAGCCAAGGAACGGCGCGGGGGGCAAGGAACATTCAGTACTTC.

This chain connects TRBV7-2 to TRBJ2-1, with 7 bases identical to TRBD1. The germline V gene has CDR1 SGHTA and CDR2 FQGNSA. Trimming cost V 5 bases and J 7 bases; bases outside gene matches: 11. CDR3 size: 15 residues. The CDR3 bases are TGTGCCAGCAGCCTTGACAGGGACCTCTTGAATGAGCAGTTCTTC. Its protein product is CASSLDRDLLNEQFF.

The V gene is TRBV5-1, the J gene TRBJ1-1; D unresolved. Trimming cost V 1 base and J 3 bases, with 13 bases left between them. The germline gives CDR1 SGHRS, CDR2 YFSETQ. The CDR3 covers 15 residues. The DNA for the CDR3 is TGCGCCAGCAGCTTGACAGAAGTGATATACACTGAAGCTTTCTTT. It is translated as CASSLTEVIYTEAFF.

Written as DNA, the CDR3 is TGTGCCAGCAGCTTGTGGAGCTCCTACAATGAGCAGTTCTTC. Translated: CASSLWSSYNEQFF. This sequence joins TRBV11-3 and TRBJ2-1; unclear D gene. The CDR3 extends over 14 amino acids. Germline V lookup: CDR1 SGHNT, CDR2 YENEEA. V was trimmed by 3 bases and J by 0 bases, leaving 6 bases between them.

The CDR3 is CASRSPGTTNTGELFF. CDR3 DNA sequence: TGTGCCAGCAGGTCCCCCGGGACGACCAACACCGGGGAGCTGTTTTTT. This chain connects TRBV6-6 to TRBJ2-2, with D perhaps given as TRBD1 or TRBD2 (5 bases each). Germline CDR1 is MNHNY and CDR2 is SVGAGI (reference sequence). There are 16 residues in the CDR3. V was pared by 6 bases and J by 2 bases, with 16 bases between.

The CDR3 sequence: CASSIGGNSPLHF. DNA of the CDR3: TGTGCCAGTAGTATAGGGGGAAATTCACCCCTCCACTTT. The rearrangement links TRBV19 to TRBJ1-6; D is ambiguous. The CDR3 length is 13 residues. V was pared by 1 base and J by 7 bases, with 5 bases between. CDR1 is LNHDA and CDR2 is SQIVND in the germline V gene (reference sequence).

The V gene is TRBV30, the J gene TRBJ2-1; D gene ambiguous. The germline V and J ends were trimmed by 4 bases and 5 bases, with 12 bases remaining between them. CDR1 and CDR2 (germline): GTSNPN, SVGIG (reference sequence). The CDR3 consists of 13 residues. The CDR3 DNA is TGTGCCTGGACCCTCATAAGCAACAATGAGCAGTTCTTC. Encoded protein: CAWTLISNNEQFF.

V and J are TRBV5-4 and TRBJ1-1; D might be TRBD1 (5 bases). Germline V CDR1 and CDR2: SGHNT, YYREEE (reference sequence). Trimming left V 2 bases short and J 6 bases short, with 14 bases between. The CDR3 sequence is 14 residues long. CDR3: CASSLAGLTSEAFF. CDR3 sequence (DNA): TGTGCCAGCAGCTTAGCGGGACTAACGTCTGAAGCTTTCTTT.

V and J are TRBV2 and TRBJ1-2; 10 nucleotides agree with TRBD1. V lost 6 bases, J lost 7 bases, and 5 bases stayed unmatched. CDR1 and CDR2 from the germline V gene are SNHLY and FYNNEI. The length of the CDR3 is 13 residues. CDR3 sequence: CASRGDRGVGYTF. The CDR3 DNA reads as TGTGCCAGCAGGGGGGACAGGGGCGTTGGCTACACCTTC. Full variable domain (outside the CDR3, taken from reference TRBV2 and TRBJ1-2): EPEVTQTPSHQVTQMGQEVILRCVPISNHLYFYWYRQILGQKVEFLVSFYNNEISEKSEIFDDQFSVERPDGSNFTLKIRSTKLEDSAMYFCASRGDRGVGYTFGSGTRLTVV.

In its sample, this clone was seen once. The same CDR3 arises from other DNA sequences in this sample as well. The chain couples TRBV11-3 to TRBJ1-1; no clear D. The germline V and J ends were trimmed by 5 bases and 1 base, with 8 bases remaining between them. CDR1 is SGHNT and CDR2 is YENEEA in the germline V gene. The CDR3 spans 13 residues. The CDR3 reads CASSALENTEAFF. The CDR3 bases are TGTGCCAGCAGCGCGTTGGAGAACACTGAAGCTTTCTTT.

V usage is TRBV6-6 and J usage is TRBJ1-2; D unclear. Germline loops: CDR1 MNHNY, CDR2 SVGAGI (reference sequence). CDR3 length equals 13 residues. V shed 0 bases and J shed 7 bases, with 9 bases lying between them. The DNA of the CDR3 is TGTGCCAGCAGTTACTCCCGAGCGTCTGGCTACACCTTC. As protein: CASSYSRASGYTF.